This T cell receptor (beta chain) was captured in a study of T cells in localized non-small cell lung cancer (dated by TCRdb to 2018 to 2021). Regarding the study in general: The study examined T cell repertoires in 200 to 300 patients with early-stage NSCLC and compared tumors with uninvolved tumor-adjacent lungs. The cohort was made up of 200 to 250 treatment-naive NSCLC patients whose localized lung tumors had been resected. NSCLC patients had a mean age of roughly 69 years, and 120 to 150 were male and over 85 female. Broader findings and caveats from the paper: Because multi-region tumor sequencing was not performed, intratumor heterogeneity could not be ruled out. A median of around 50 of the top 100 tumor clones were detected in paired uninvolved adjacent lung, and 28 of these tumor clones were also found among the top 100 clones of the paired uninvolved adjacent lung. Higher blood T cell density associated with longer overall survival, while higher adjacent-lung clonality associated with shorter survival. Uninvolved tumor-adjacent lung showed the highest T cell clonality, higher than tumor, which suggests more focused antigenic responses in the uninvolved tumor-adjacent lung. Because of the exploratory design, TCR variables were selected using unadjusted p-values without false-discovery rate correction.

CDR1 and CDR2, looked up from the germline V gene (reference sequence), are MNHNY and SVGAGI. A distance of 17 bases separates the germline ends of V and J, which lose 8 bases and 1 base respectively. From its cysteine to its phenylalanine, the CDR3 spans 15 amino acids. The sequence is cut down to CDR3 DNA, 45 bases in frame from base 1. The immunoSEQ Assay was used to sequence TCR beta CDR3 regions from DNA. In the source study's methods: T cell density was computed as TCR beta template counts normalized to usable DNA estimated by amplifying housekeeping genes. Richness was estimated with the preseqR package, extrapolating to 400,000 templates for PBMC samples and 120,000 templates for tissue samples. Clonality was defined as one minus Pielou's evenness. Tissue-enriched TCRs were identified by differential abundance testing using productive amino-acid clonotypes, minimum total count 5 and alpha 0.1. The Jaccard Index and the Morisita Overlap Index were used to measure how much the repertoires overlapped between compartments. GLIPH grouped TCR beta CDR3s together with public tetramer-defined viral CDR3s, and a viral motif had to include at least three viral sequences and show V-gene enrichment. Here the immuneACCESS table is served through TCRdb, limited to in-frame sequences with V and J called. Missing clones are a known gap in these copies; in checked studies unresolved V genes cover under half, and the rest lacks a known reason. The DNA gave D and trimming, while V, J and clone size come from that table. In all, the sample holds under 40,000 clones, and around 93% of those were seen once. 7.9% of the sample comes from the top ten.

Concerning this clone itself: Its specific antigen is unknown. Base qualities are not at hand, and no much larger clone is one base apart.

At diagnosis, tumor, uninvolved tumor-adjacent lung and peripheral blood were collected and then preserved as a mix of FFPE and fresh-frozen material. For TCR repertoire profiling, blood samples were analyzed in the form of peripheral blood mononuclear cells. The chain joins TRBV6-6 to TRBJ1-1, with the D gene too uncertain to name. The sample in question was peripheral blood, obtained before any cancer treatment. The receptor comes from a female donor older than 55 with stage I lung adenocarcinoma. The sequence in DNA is TGTGCCAGCGGTTCTTCGGGAGGTAGGAACACTGAAGCTTTCTTT. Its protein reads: CASGSSGGRNTEAFF.